What follows are 14 T cell receptor beta chains derived from one specimen sequenced in a study of molecular identifiers for immune sequencing clone quantification. TCRdb fed the PCR reads into MiXCR, producing one record per CDR3 protein. The sample has around 470,000 distinct CDR3 sequences, 25% seen once. What was sequenced was naive CD8+ T cells from blood, with Jurkat cell RNA spiked in. The subset here: FACS-sorted CD8+CD4-CCR7+CD45RA+ naive T cells. Receptors originate from a human donor in good health. Some libraries in this study had Jurkat cell RNA spiked in.

For this clonotype: Being one base from a much bigger clone, this may be a read error. CDR3 in DNA: TGTGCCAGCAGCTTAATCCCCAGCGGGTGTCGAGAGACCCAGTACTTC. This encodes CASSLIPSGCRETQYF. The chain combines TRBV7-3 with TRBJ2-5; TRBD2 is a possible D gene (6 bases). This CDR3 contains 16 residues. Germline CDR1 and CDR2: SGHTA and FQGTGA. The V and J ends lost 1 base and 4 bases respectively, with 16 bases between them. Combining the CDR3 with reference TRBV7-3 and TRBJ2-5 gives the whole variable domain GAGVSQTPSNKVTEKGKYVELRCDPISGHTALYWYRQSLGQGPEFLIYFQGTGAADDSGLPNDRFFAVRPEGSVSTLKIQRTERGDSAVYLCASSLIPSGCRETQYFGPGTRLLVL.

This clonotype was recorded many times. The J gene is TRBJ2-3, the V gene TRBV7-9; 9 bases line up with TRBD1. The CDR3 length is 13 residues. V shed 5 bases, J shed 4 bases, and the junction held 1 base outside the gene matches. Germline CDR1 reads SEHNR; CDR2 reads FQNEAQ (reference sequence). In DNA form, the CDR3 reads TGTGCCAGCAGCGGACAGGGGTCAGATACGCAGTATTTT. Its translation is CASSGQGSDTQYF.

The chain's CDR3 is CASSLEGSSFYEQYF. The CDR3 bases are TGTGCCAGCAGCTTAGAGGGGAGTAGCTTCTACGAGCAGTACTTC. The genes are TRBV7-2 and TRBJ2-7; D might be TRBD1 or TRBD2, each matching 5 bases. V lost 1 base and J lost 3, with 13 bases in between. The CDR3 sequence is 15 residues long. The germline CDR1 and CDR2 sequences are SGHTA and FQGNSA. Using reference TRBV7-2 and TRBJ2-7 for the parts outside the CDR3, the full variable domain is GAGVSQSPSNKVTEKGKDVELRCDPISGHTALYWYRQSLGQGLEFLIYFQGNSAPDKSGLPSDRFSAERTGGSVSTLTIQRTQQEDSAVYLCASSLEGSSFYEQYFGPGTRLTVT.

This clonotype has ten or more counts. The chain links TRBV29-1 to TRBJ1-5; D is ambiguous. V lost 8 bases and J 6 bases, leaving 11 bases between the germline ends. The CDR3 contains 11 residues. Germline V gene lookup returns CDR1 SQVTM and CDR2 ANQGSEA. CDR3 loop: CSPPDGQPQHF. CDR3 bases: TGCAGCCCCCCGGATGGTCAGCCCCAGCATTTT.

The chain employs TRBV2 and TRBJ1-4, with D tentatively TRBD1 (6 bases). V lost 8 bases and J lost 3, with 22 bases in between. In germline, CDR1 is SNHLY, CDR2 FYNNEI. CDR3 length equals 17 residues. In DNA form, the CDR3 reads TGTGCCAGCCGACCAACCCCGGGGAGGACAGCTAATGAAAAACTGTTTTTT. As protein: CASRPTPGRTANEKLFF. Complete variable domain (other parts from reference TRBV2 and TRBJ1-4): EPEVTQTPSHQVTQMGQEVILRCVPISNHLYFYWYRQILGQKVEFLVSFYNNEISEKSEIFDDQFSVERPDGSNFTLKIRSTKLEDSAMYFCASRPTPGRTANEKLFFGSGTQLSVL.

There are many counts of this clonotype. The chain combines TRBV9 with TRBJ2-7, with 7 nucleotides matching TRBD1. The CDR3 length is 14 residues. CDR1 and CDR2 (germline): SGDLS, YYNGEE. V dropped 3 bases and J dropped 4; count of bases not matched to a gene: 7. The CDR3 spells CASSEGTAQYEQYF. The CDR3 coding sequence is TGTGCCAGCAGCGAGGGGACAGCTCAGTACGAGCAGTACTTC.

The table lists this clonotype with a count of one. At one end the junction does not follow the germline gene, possibly because of a read error. The chain couples TRBV7-2 to TRBJ2-2; TRBD2 agrees at 7 bases. The CDR3 spans 15 residues. The V gene's germline CDR1 is SGHTA and CDR2 FQGNSA. The CDR3: CASSEGLQNTGGLFF. DNA for the CDR3: TGTGCCAGCAGCGAGGGACTACAGAACACCGGGGGGCTGTTTTTT.

In this sample, this clonotype turned up a few times. The V gene is TRBV7-9, the J gene TRBJ2-2, with a tentative D call TRBD1 (6 bases). CDR3 length: 15 amino acids. Trimming left V 6 bases short and J 2 bases short, with 13 bases between. The germline V gene encodes CDR1 SEHNR and CDR2 FQNEAQ (reference sequence). CDR3 amino acids: CASRATQGNTGELFF. The CDR3 coding sequence is TGTGCCAGCAGGGCCACACAGGGCAACACCGGGGAGCTGTTTTTT. Together with reference TRBV7-9 and TRBJ2-2, the CDR3 gives the full variable domain: DTGVSQNPRHKITKRGQNVTFRCDPISEHNRLYWYRQTLGQGPEFLTYFQNEAQLEKSRLLSDRFSAERPKGSFSTLEIQRTEQGDSAMYLCASRATQGNTGELFFGEGSRLTVL.

Of note for this clonotype: Given a much more abundant clone one base away, this may be a read error. CDR3 protein: CASSPTHIQYF. The CDR3 region has the DNA TGTGCCAGCAGCCCCACCCACATTCAGTACTTC. This sequence joins TRBV13 and TRBJ2-4; D unresolved. V was clipped by 5 bases and J by 8 bases, with 7 bases between them. The V gene's germline CDR1 is PRHDT and CDR2 FYEKMQ (reference sequence). The CDR3 covers 11 residues. Variable domain in full (rest from reference TRBV13 and TRBJ2-4): AAGVIQSPRHLIKEKRETATLKCYPIPRHDTVYWYQQGPGQDPQFLISFYEKMQSDKGSIPDRFSAQQFSDYHSELNMSSLELGDSALYFCASSPTHIQYFGAGTRLSVL.

This clonotype has just a few counts. The CDR3 region has the DNA TGTGCCAGCAGTGGTCTAGCGGGAGTGAGTTTCAGCACAGATACGCAGTATTTT. It specifies CASSGLAGVSFSTDTQYF. The chain couples TRBV7-9 to TRBJ2-3; 10 positions match TRBD2. The CDR3 has 18 amino acids. The trim removed 6 bases at V and 0 bases at J, leaving 12 bases unmatched. The germline CDR1 and CDR2 sequences are SEHNR and FQNEAQ (reference sequence).

The J gene is TRBJ1-6, the V gene TRBV9; weak D call: TRBD1 (5 bases). V shed 3 bases and J shed 8 bases, with 15 bases lying between them. The CDR3 contains 15 residues. Germline values: CDR1 SGDLS, CDR2 YYNGEE. The CDR3 spells CASSAGTTWDSPLHF. CDR3 in DNA: TGTGCCAGCAGCGCTGGGACCACCTGGGATTCACCCCTCCACTTT.

This clonotype was detected a few times. The gene calls are TRBV19 and TRBJ1-3; tentatively, D is TRBD1 (5 bases). This CDR3 contains 16 residues. Germline lookup yields CDR1 LNHDA and CDR2 SQIVND (reference sequence). Trimming stripped 7 bases from V and 2 bases from J, with 18 bases between. The DNA of the CDR3 is TGTGCCAGTAACGTATACGGTCAGGGACCTGGAAACACCATATATTTT. The encoded protein is CASNVYGQGPGNTIYF. Complete variable domain (other parts from reference TRBV19 and TRBJ1-3): DGGITQSPKYLFRKEGQNVTLSCEQNLNHDAMYWYRQDPGQGLRLIYYSQIVNDFQKGDIAEGYSVSREKKESFPLTVTSAQKNPTAFYLCASNVYGQGPGNTIYFGEGSWLTVV.

The J gene is TRBJ2-7, the V gene TRBV6-6; the match to TRBD2 covers 7 bases. J gave up 5 bases and V 6 bases, and 4 bases lay outside the gene matches. CDR1 is MNHNY and CDR2 is SVGAGI in the germline V gene (reference sequence). The CDR3 runs 12 residues. The CDR3 loop is CASRELANEQYF. The CDR3 DNA sequence: TGTGCCAGCAGGGAACTAGCGAACGAGCAGTACTTC.

There are many counts of this clonotype. V gene TRBV6-1 combines with J gene TRBJ1-1, with D uncertain. CDR1 is MNHNS, CDR2 SASEGT, per germline. V lost 6 bases, J lost 7 bases, and 12 bases lay in between. CDR3 size: 12 residues. DNA of the CDR3: TGTGCCAGCAGCTTGGGCAGCCTTGAAGCTTTCTTT. This gives the protein CASSLGSLEAFF.